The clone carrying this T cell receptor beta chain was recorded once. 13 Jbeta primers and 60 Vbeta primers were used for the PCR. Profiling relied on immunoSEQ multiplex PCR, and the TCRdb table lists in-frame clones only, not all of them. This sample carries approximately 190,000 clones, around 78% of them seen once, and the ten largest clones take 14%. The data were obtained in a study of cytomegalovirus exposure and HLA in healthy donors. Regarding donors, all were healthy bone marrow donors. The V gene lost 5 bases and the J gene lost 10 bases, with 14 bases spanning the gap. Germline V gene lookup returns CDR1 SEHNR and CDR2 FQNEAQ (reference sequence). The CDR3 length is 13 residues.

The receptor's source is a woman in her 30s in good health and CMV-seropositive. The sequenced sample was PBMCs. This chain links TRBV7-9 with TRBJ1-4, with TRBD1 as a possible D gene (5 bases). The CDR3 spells CASSPPGLVKLFF. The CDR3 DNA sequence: TGTGCCAGCAGCCCCCCAGGGTTGGTAAAACTGTTTTTT.